This TCR beta chain was profiled in a study of cytomegalovirus exposure and HLA in healthy donors. On this clone: As yet, its antigen is unknown.

This CDR3 region has 14 residues. Germline V gives CDR1 LGHNA, CDR2 YSLEER. Trimming took off 2 bases at V and 5 bases at J, with 9 bases between the two ends. Researchers ran the PCR with 60 Vbeta and 13 Jbeta primers. Produced via immunoSEQ multiplex PCR; TCRdb's table is partial and in-frame only. This table has 180,000 or so clones, 75% to 90% appearing once. Findings of the study overall: Within an earlier analysis, most TCR beta V segments proved productive either about 90% or about 30% of the time. As a later analysis revealed, the rate of TCR association differed by HLA locus, with DRB1 most and HLA-C fewest. Some V segments, including TRBV6-2 and TRBV6-3, were excluded as indistinguishable.

The sample was PBMCs. The origin of this receptor is a man aged 18 to 29 in good health and CMV-seropositive. The gene calls are TRBV4-3 and TRBJ2-2, with D possibly TRBD1 on 6 matching bases. Written as DNA, the CDR3 is TGCGCCAGCAGCCAACCGGACAGTACCGGGGAGCTGTTTTTT. Translating it yields CASSQPDSTGELFF.